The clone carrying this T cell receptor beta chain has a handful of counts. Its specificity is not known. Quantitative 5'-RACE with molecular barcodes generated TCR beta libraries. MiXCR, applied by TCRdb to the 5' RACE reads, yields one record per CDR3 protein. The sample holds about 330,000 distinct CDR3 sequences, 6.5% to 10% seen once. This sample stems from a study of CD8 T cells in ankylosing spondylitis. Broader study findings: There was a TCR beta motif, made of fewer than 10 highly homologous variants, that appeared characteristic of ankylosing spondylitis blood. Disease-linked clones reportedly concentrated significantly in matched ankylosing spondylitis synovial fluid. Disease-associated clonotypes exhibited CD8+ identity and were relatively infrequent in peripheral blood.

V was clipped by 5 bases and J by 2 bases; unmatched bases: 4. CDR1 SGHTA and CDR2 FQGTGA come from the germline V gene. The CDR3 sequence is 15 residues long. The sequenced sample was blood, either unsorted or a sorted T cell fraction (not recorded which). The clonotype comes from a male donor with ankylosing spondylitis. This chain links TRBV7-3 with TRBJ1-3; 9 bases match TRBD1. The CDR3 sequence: CASSPGQGPGNTIYF. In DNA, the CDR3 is TGTGCCAGCAGCCCGGGACAGGGCCCTGGAAACACCATATATTTT.